This T cell receptor (beta chain) was obtained from a study of T cell responses to AZD1222 COVID-19 vaccine. Study results and caveats: Sampled repertoires all dated from after the peak T cell response.

Clones were read by immunoSEQ multiplex PCR, and TCRdb kept only the in-frame ones, dropping some. The sample has 150,000 to 200,000 clones; about 90% are singletons. Trimming cost V 1 base and J 4 bases, with 8 bases left between them. Germline V CDR1 and CDR2: SGHRS, YFSETQ. CDR3 size: 13 residues. This clone was detected only a few times. Its antigen is as yet unknown. J is TRBJ1-1 and V is TRBV5-1, with D possibly TRBD1 on 5 matching bases. This receptor was taken from an adult in good health. Sample: peripheral blood, taken on day 0 of MenACWY control vaccination. CDR3 nucleotides: TGCGCCAGCAGCTTGTTGGGACGCACTGAAGCTTTCTTT. It is translated as CASSLLGRTEAFF.